This T cell receptor (beta chain) was obtained from a study of cytomegalovirus exposure and HLA in healthy donors. 60 Vbeta and 13 Jbeta primers were used in PCR. Sequenced by immunoSEQ multiplex PCR; TCRdb stores in-frame clones only, minus some. The sample shows 240,000 or so clones, about 81% of them seen only once. Trimming cost V 5 bases and J 0 bases, with 11 bases left between them. CDR3 length equals 15 residues. From germline, CDR1 is SEHNR and CDR2 FQNEAQ (reference sequence). About this clone: Its antigen is unknown.

Study findings and constraints: Across HLA loci, a later analysis found differing TCR association rates, with DRB1 most and HLA-C fewest. A later analysis found most CMV-associated TCR beta chains apparently HLA-restricted.

What was sequenced was PBMCs. The genes are TRBV7-9 and TRBJ1-3; D gene unclear. The receptor was derived from a woman between 40 and 55 years old in good health and CMV-seropositive. CDR3 loop: CASSEGGYSGNTIYF. As DNA, the CDR3 is TGTGCCAGCAGCGAAGGAGGGTACTCTGGAAACACCATATATTTT.